The sequence of this TCR beta chain was determined in a study of T cell responses to AZD1222 COVID-19 vaccine. Study-level findings and limits: Clonal diversity was possibly underestimated, and the donors were mostly white British, with more females.

This CDR3 has 16 amino acids. Germline lookup yields CDR1 MNHEY and CDR2 SVGAGI. V lost 0 bases, J lost 4 bases, and 6 bases stayed unmatched. Details on this clone: No antigen is known for it. Other DNA sequences within the sample encode an identical CDR3.

Clones were read by immunoSEQ multiplex PCR, and TCRdb kept only the in-frame ones, dropping some. The top ten clones hold 1.1% to 1.5% of a sample with around 150,000 clones, 85% to 95% of them seen once. The TCR comes from an adult in good health. The input for sequencing was peripheral blood, taken on day 0 of AZD1222 vaccination. The chain links TRBV6-5 to TRBJ2-3, with 8 bases that match TRBD1. CDR3 DNA sequence: TGTGCCAGCAGTTACTCCGGACAGGGAGGAGCAGATACGCAGTATTTT. Translation gives CASSYSGQGGADTQYF.